The 30 T cell receptor beta chains listed next were all sequenced from one sample in a study of T-cell reconstitution after alpha-beta-depleted transplantation in children. It was with unique molecular identifiers that the TCRbeta library was prepared. One entry per CDR3 protein, called by TCRdb with MiXCR from the PCR reads. The sample holds around 700,000 distinct CDR3 sequences, around 13% seen once. The sequencing here drew on PBMCs, taken before TCRalphabeta/CD19-depleted stem cell transplant. Receptors originate from a girl aged 2-10 years with congenital amegakaryocytic thrombocytopenia, due to receive a stem cell transplant.

This clonotype was counted a single time. This chain connects TRBV6-1 to TRBJ2-7; D remains unclear. Trimming took off 4 bases at V and 0 bases at J, with 10 bases between the two ends. In germline, CDR1 is MNHNS, CDR2 SASEGT. This CDR3 has 14 amino acids. CDR3: CASSADTLSYEQYF. CDR3 DNA: TGTGCCAGCAGTGCCGACACCCTCTCCTACGAGCAGTACTTC.

This clonotype has ten or more counts. The chain couples TRBV20-1 to TRBJ2-7; TRBD2 matches at 9 bases. V trimming: 3 bases; J trimming: 4 bases; junction bases outside the gene matches: 4. CDR1 and CDR2 (germline): DFQATT, SNEGSKA (reference sequence). The CDR3 has 13 residues. The CDR3 region has the DNA TGCAGTGCTAGTGATAGCGGGAGTTACGAGCAGTACTTC. It translates to CSASDSGSYEQYF.

This clonotype was counted many times. This chain uses TRBV5-1 with TRBJ2-5; D gene uncertain. Germline assignment: CDR1 SGHRS and CDR2 YFSETQ. The CDR3 spans 15 residues. V was trimmed by 2 bases and J by 1 base, leaving 12 bases between them. Here the CDR3 reads CASSFVPNPQETQYF. CDR3 in DNA: TGCGCCAGCAGCTTCGTCCCCAATCCCCAAGAGACCCAGTACTTC.

The table lists this clonotype with a few counts. The chain uses TRBV7-9 and TRBJ2-2; no definite D call. V dropped 6 bases and J dropped 2 bases, with 13 bases sitting between them. The CDR3 loop spans 15 amino acids. Looked up from germline, CDR1 is SEHNR and CDR2 is FQNEAQ (reference sequence). The CDR3 nucleotides read TGTGCCAGCAGATTAACGGAAATAAACACCGGGGAGCTGTTTTTT. Amino acid sequence: CASRLTEINTGELFF.

The chain combines TRBV5-5 with TRBJ1-4; D is possibly TRBD1 (5 bases). The V and J ends lost 4 bases and 4 bases respectively, with 14 bases between them. The CDR3 is 15 amino acids. Germline V gives CDR1 SGHKS, CDR2 YYEKEE (reference sequence). Here the CDR3 DNA reads TGTGCCAGCAGCCCGAAGGGGTACCTTAATGAAAAACTGTTTTTT. It encodes CASSPKGYLNEKLFF. The complete variable domain, with remaining parts taken from reference TRBV5-5 and TRBJ1-4, reads DAGVTQSPTHLIKTRGQQVTLRCSPISGHKSVSWYQQVLGQGPQFIFQYYEKEERGRGNFPDRFSARQFPNYSSELNVNALLLGDSALYLCASSPKGYLNEKLFFGSGTQLSVL.

This clonotype came up a few times. This rearrangement joins TRBV6-5 to TRBJ1-4; 7 positions agree with TRBD1. The V segment lost 0 bases and the J segment 5 bases; nucleotides outside the gene matches: 3. Germline V CDR1 and CDR2: MNHEY, SVGAGI. The CDR3 length is 15 residues. CDR3 bases: TGTGCCAGCAGTTACTCGCCAGGGGGGAATGAAAAACTGTTTTTT. This codes for CASSYSPGGNEKLFF.

In this sample, this clonotype turned up many times. V is TRBV7-9 and J is TRBJ1-4; 7 bases are shared with TRBD1. The CDR3 runs 15 residues. Per germline, CDR1 SEHNR and CDR2 FQNEAQ (reference sequence). J lost 3 bases, V lost 4 bases, and 5 bases had no gene match. The DNA for the CDR3 is TGTGCCAGCAGCTCCATCACAGGGGCTAATGAAAAACTGTTTTTT. Its translation: CASSSITGANEKLFF.

This clonotype came up many times. The rearrangement links TRBV14 to TRBJ1-5, with D possibly TRBD1 on 6 matching bases. Germline lookup yields CDR1 SGHDN and CDR2 FVKESK. This CDR3 has 13 residues. Deletions cut 8 bases from V and 3 bases from J, with 11 bases between. CDR3 sequence reads: CASAQGINQPQHF. DNA of the CDR3: TGTGCCAGCGCGCAGGGGATCAATCAGCCCCAGCATTTT. Full variable domain (remainder filled in from reference TRBV14 and TRBJ1-5): EAGVTQFPSHSVIEKGQTVTLRCDPISGHDNLYWYRRVMGKEIKFLLHFVKESKQDESGMPNNRFLAERTGGTYSTLKVQPAELEDSGVYFCASAQGINQPQHFGDGTRLSIL.

This clonotype turned up a few times. This chain connects TRBV20-1 to TRBJ2-2; a weak D match, TRBD1 (6 bases). This CDR3 region has 14 residues. Germline CDR1 reads DFQATT; CDR2 reads SNEGSKA (reference sequence). V lost 2 bases, J lost 6 bases, and 13 bases lay in between. The DNA for the CDR3 is TGCAGTGCTAGACCCCCAGGGGTTTCCGGGGAGCTGTTTTTT. Its protein product is CSARPPGVSGELFF.

The chain recombines TRBV5-1 with TRBJ2-2; a weak D match, TRBD2 (6 bases). Germline CDR1 SGHRS, CDR2 YFSETQ. V lost 5 bases to trimming and J lost 2 bases, with 10 bases between them. The CDR3 has 14 residues. CDR3 sequence reads: CASRRDSNTGELFF. The DNA of the CDR3 is TGCGCCAGCAGGCGGGATTCCAACACCGGGGAGCTGTTTTTT. The complete variable domain, with remaining parts taken from reference TRBV5-1 and TRBJ2-2, reads KAGVTQTPRYLIKTRGQQVTLSCSPISGHRSVSWYQQTPGQGLQFLFEYFSETQRNKGNFPGRFSGRQFSNSRSEMNVSTLELGDSALYLCASRRDSNTGELFFGEGSRLTVL.

This clonotype was recorded many times. The chain has TRBV20-1 and TRBJ2-7, with unresolved D. CDR1 and CDR2 (germline): DFQATT, SNEGSKA (reference sequence). This CDR3 region has 12 residues. The ends were cut back, 3 bases at V and 0 bases at J, with 6 bases in the middle. In DNA, the CDR3 is TGCAGTGCTAGTGGGCTCTCCTACGAGCAGTACTTC. This translates into CSASGLSYEQYF.

This clonotype was detected many times. The chain's CDR3 is CASSLGGTDGYTF. The CDR3 DNA follows: TGTGCCAGCAGCTTAGGGGGGACGGATGGCTACACCTTC. This chain uses TRBV7-9 with TRBJ1-2; tentatively, D is TRBD1 (5 bases). Germline values: CDR1 SEHNR, CDR2 FQNEAQ (reference sequence). This CDR3 is built from 13 residues. Trimming removed 1 base at V and 6 bases at J, with 9 bases between. Together with reference TRBV7-9 and TRBJ1-2, the CDR3 gives the full variable domain: DTGVSQNPRHKITKRGQNVTFRCDPISEHNRLYWYRQTLGQGPEFLTYFQNEAQLEKSRLLSDRFSAERPKGSFSTLEIQRTEQGDSAMYLCASSLGGTDGYTFGSGTRLTVV.

This clonotype showed up just a few times. The V call is TRBV4-1, the J call TRBJ2-3; possibly TRBD2 for D (5 bases). The CDR3 is 13 residues long. Germline CDR1 is MGHRA and CDR2 is YSYEKL. V shed 4 bases and J shed 6 bases, with 11 bases lying between them. CDR3 coding DNA: TGCGCCAGCAGCCGATTAGGACTGGATACGCAGTATTTT. This encodes CASSRLGLDTQYF.

The table lists this clonotype with many counts. The V and J genes are TRBV29-1 and TRBJ2-7; maybe TRBD1 (6 bases). With 7 bases removed from V and 7 bases from J, the gap between germline ends came to 23 bases. The germline CDR1 and CDR2 sequences are SQVTM and ANQGSEA. The CDR3 has 14 residues. DNA for the CDR3: TGCAGCGCTTCCGGGACACACAATTCTAGGGAGCAGTACTTC. Residues: CSASGTHNSREQYF.

This clonotype was seen many times. This chain connects TRBV6-1 to TRBJ2-5; 8 positions match TRBD2. This CDR3 has 15 amino acids. The germline V gene has CDR1 MNHNS and CDR2 SASEGT. V shed 6 bases and J 3 bases; nucleotides not matched to a gene: 9. The CDR3: CASSPGTRSEETQYF. The CDR3, as DNA: TGTGCCAGCAGCCCCGGGACTAGAAGTGAAGAGACCCAGTACTTC.

J is TRBJ2-3 and V is TRBV30, with 7 bases matching TRBD2. In germline, CDR1 is GTSNPN, CDR2 SVGIG (reference sequence). This CDR3 comprises 14 residues. V shed 1 base, J shed 6 bases, and the junction held 7 bases outside the gene matches. The DNA of the CDR3 is TGTGCCTGGAGTGGAGGCGGGAGTTTGGATACGCAGTATTTT. This encodes CAWSGGGSLDTQYF. Using reference TRBV30 and TRBJ2-3 for the parts outside the CDR3, the full variable domain is SQTIHQWPATLVQPVGSPLSLECTVEGTSNPNLYWYRQAAGRGLQLLFYSVGIGQISSEVPQNLSASRPQDRQFILSSKKLLLSDSGFYLCAWSGGGSLDTQYFGPGTRLTVL.

This clonotype showed up many times. The CDR3 sequence is CSASSVSGATDTQYF. CDR3 nucleotide sequence: TGCAGTGCTAGTTCGGTCTCGGGAGCCACAGATACGCAGTATTTT. The rearrangement joins TRBV20-1 to TRBJ2-3, with D perhaps TRBD2 (6 bases). CDR1 DFQATT and CDR2 SNEGSKA come from the germline V gene (reference sequence). V was clipped by 3 bases and J by 2 bases, with 15 bases between them. The CDR3 is 15 amino acids.

This clonotype was counted ten times or more. The chain joins TRBV5-1 to TRBJ1-4, with 7 bases fitting TRBD1. The CDR3 is 17 residues long. The germline CDR1 and CDR2 sequences are SGHRS and YFSETQ. V lost 0 bases to trimming and J lost 4 bases; unmatched junction nucleotides: 9. The CDR3 reads CASSLAPYRGFNEKLFF. DNA for the CDR3: TGCGCCAGCAGCTTGGCCCCATACAGGGGTTTTAATGAAAAACTGTTTTTT.

This chain uses TRBV12-3 or TRBV12-4 with TRBJ1-2; D gene uncertain. V lost 11 bases to trimming and J lost 8 bases, with 12 bases between them. This CDR3 has 10 residues. The CDR3 here is CAGLRMGYTF. The CDR3 DNA reads as TGTGCCGGCCTCCGGATGGGCTACACCTTC.

This clonotype was recorded at least ten times. The V and J genes are TRBV12-3 or TRBV12-4 and TRBJ2-1; TRBD1 is a possible D gene (6 bases). Trimming took 0 bases from V and 3 from J, leaving 15 bases between them. The CDR3 totals 17 residues. CDR3 in DNA: TGTGCCAGCAGTTTAGCTCCGGGACAAACCTACTACAATGAGCAGTTCTTC. Its protein is CASSLAPGQTYYNEQFF.

This chain connects TRBV7-9 to TRBJ2-1; perhaps TRBD2 as D (5 bases). CDR1 SEHNR and CDR2 FQNEAQ come from the germline V gene (reference sequence). The V gene lost 10 bases and the J gene lost 4 bases, with 8 bases spanning the gap. The CDR3 covers 11 residues. The CDR3 region has the DNA TGTGCCACGCGGGCGTACAATGAGCAGTTCTTC. Translation gives CATRAYNEQFF.

J is TRBJ2-2 and V is TRBV30; 7 nucleotides match TRBD2. Germline loops: CDR1 GTSNPN, CDR2 SVGIG (reference sequence). Trimming removed 1 base from V and 6 bases from J; junction bases left unmatched: 8. This CDR3 has 15 residues. The CDR3 is CAWSEGRESAGELFF. The CDR3 DNA is TGTGCCTGGAGTGAAGGGCGGGAGTCGGCCGGGGAGCTGTTTTTT.

The chain couples TRBV7-8 to TRBJ2-2; D perhaps matches TRBD2 (6 bases). The CDR3 is 15 residues long. Trimming left V 6 bases short and J 5 bases short, with 16 bases between. Germline lookup yields CDR1 SGHVS and CDR2 FQNEAQ. As DNA, the CDR3 is TGTGCCAGCAGGGTCGGAGGGGCCTCAACCGGGGAGCTGTTTTTT. It yields the protein CASRVGGASTGELFF.

On this clonotype: One base away lies a much larger clone, so this may be a sequencing read error. This chain uses TRBV6-1 with TRBJ1-2; TRBD1 agrees at 7 bases. The CDR3 totals 14 residues. Looked up from germline, CDR1 is MNHNS and CDR2 is SASEGT. CDR3 nucleotide sequence: TGTGCCACCCTCTGGGACAGTCCTTACTATGGCGACACCTTC. Translated, it gives CATLWDSPYYGDTF.

This clonotype was seen more than once but under ten times. The CDR3: CASSQSGAGTEAFF. The CDR3 DNA sequence: TGCGCCAGCAGCCAGAGCGGGGCGGGTACTGAAGCTTTCTTT. The chain uses TRBV5-1 and TRBJ1-1, with a tentative D call TRBD1 (5 bases). The V and J ends lost 4 bases and 5 bases respectively, with 15 bases between them. The CDR3 has 14 amino acids. Germline loops: CDR1 SGHRS, CDR2 YFSETQ. Using reference TRBV5-1 and TRBJ1-1 for the parts outside the CDR3, the full variable domain is KAGVTQTPRYLIKTRGQQVTLSCSPISGHRSVSWYQQTPGQGLQFLFEYFSETQRNKGNFPGRFSGRQFSNSRSEMNVSTLELGDSALYLCASSQSGAGTEAFFGQGTRLTVV.

V is TRBV7-9 and J is TRBJ2-1; 9 bases are a match to TRBD2. V was pared by 7 bases and J by 5 bases, with 9 bases of the junction left unmatched. This CDR3 has 15 residues. CDR1 and CDR2 from the germline V gene are SEHNR and FQNEAQ (reference sequence). CDR3 nucleotides: TGTGCCAGCACTCCTCCCCTAGCGGGAAACAATGAGCAGTTCTTC. The encoded protein is CASTPPLAGNNEQFF.

The chain has TRBV27 and TRBJ1-2, with D tentatively TRBD1 (6 bases). Germline V lookup: CDR1 MNHEY, CDR2 SMNVEV (reference sequence). This CDR3 comprises 14 residues. Trimming stripped 4 bases from V and 5 bases from J, with 14 bases between. DNA for the CDR3: TGTGCCAGCAGTTGGGCCGGGAGGGGGTATGGCTACACCTTC. The encoded protein is CASSWAGRGYGYTF.

This clonotype was detected many times. The chain is built from TRBV10-3 and TRBJ2-2; D gene unclear. Trimming took off 7 bases at V and 0 bases at J, with 3 bases between the two ends. This CDR3 comprises 12 residues. In germline, CDR1 is ENHRY, CDR2 SYGVKD. The CDR3 protein is CAITSNTGELFF. The CDR3, as DNA: TGTGCCATCACCTCGAACACCGGGGAGCTGTTTTTT.

The chain is built from TRBV5-1 and TRBJ2-5; tentative D call: TRBD2 (6 bases). The CDR3 covers 16 residues. The ends were cut back, 0 bases at V and 5 bases at J, with 17 bases in the middle. The V gene's germline CDR1 is SGHRS and CDR2 YFSETQ. CDR3 protein: CASSLGGVNLPETQYF. CDR3 bases: TGCGCCAGCAGCTTGGGGGGGGTAAACTTGCCCGAGACCCAGTACTTC.

The chain uses TRBV7-2 and TRBJ1-5, with D unresolved. V was shortened by 0 bases and J by 8 bases, with 8 bases between the two germline ends. The CDR3 covers 13 residues. The germline V gene encodes CDR1 SGHTA and CDR2 FQGNSA. CDR3 sequence: CASSLARREPQHF. The CDR3 DNA follows: TGTGCCAGCAGCTTAGCTAGGAGAGAGCCCCAGCATTTT.